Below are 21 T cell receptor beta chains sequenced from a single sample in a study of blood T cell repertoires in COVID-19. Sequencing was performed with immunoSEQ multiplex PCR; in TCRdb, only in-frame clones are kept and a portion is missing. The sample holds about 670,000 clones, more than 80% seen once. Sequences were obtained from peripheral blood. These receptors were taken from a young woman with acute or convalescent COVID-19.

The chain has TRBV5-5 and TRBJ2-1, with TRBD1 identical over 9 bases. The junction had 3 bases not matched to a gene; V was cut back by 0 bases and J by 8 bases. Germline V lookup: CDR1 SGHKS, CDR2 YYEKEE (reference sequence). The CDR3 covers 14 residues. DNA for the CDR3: TGTGCCAGCAGCTTGGCCGGGACAGGGTATGAGCAGTTCTTC. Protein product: CASSLAGTGYEQFF.

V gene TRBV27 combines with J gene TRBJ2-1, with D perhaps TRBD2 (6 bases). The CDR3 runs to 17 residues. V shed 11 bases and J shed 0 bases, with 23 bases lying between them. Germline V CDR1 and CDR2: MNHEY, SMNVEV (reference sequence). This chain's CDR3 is CASKNLGGMSSYNEQFF. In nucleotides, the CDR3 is TGTGCCTCTAAGAACCTCGGGGGTATGAGCTCCTACAATGAGCAGTTCTTC.

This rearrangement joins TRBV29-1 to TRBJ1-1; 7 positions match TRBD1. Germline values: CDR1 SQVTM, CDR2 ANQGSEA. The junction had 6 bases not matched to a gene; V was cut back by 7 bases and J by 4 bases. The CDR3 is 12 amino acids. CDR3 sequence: CSADRDTTEAFF. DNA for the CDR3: TGCAGCGCTGACAGGGATACCACTGAAGCTTTCTTT.

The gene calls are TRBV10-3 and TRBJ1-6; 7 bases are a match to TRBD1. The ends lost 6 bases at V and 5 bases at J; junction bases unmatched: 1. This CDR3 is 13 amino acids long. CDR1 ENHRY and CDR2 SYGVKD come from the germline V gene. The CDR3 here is CAIRGTDNSPLHF. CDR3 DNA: TGTGCCATCAGGGGGACAGATAATTCACCCCTCCACTTT.

CDR3 loop: CASSLLWTNYNEQFF. In nucleotides, the CDR3 is TGTGCCAGCAGTTTACTTTGGACAAACTACAATGAGCAGTTCTTC. The chain combines TRBV27 with TRBJ2-1; tentatively, D is TRBD1 (5 bases). The germline V gene encodes CDR1 MNHEY and CDR2 SMNVEV (reference sequence). CDR3 length: 15 residues. V lost 2 bases to trimming and J lost 3 bases, with 11 bases between them.

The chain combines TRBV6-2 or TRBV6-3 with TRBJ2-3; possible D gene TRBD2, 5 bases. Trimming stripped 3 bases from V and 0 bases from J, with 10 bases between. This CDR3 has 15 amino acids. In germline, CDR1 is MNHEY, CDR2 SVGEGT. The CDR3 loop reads CASSYRRASTDTQYF. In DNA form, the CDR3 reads TGTGCCAGCAGTTATCGGCGGGCTAGCACAGATACGCAGTATTTT.

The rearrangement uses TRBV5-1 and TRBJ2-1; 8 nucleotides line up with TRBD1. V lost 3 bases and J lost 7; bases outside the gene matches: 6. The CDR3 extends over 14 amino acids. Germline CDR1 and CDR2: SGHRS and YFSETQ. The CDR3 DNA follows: TGCGCCAGCAGCTCTGACAGGGGATGGAATGAGCAGTTCTTC. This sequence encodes CASSSDRGWNEQFF.

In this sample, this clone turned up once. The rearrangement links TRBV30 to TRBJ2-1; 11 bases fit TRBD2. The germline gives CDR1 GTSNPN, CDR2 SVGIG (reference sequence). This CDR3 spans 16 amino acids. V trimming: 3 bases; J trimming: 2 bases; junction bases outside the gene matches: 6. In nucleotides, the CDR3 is TGTGCCTGGAGGCCCTTGGGACTAGCGGCCTACAATGAGCAGTTCTTC. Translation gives CAWRPLGLAAYNEQFF.

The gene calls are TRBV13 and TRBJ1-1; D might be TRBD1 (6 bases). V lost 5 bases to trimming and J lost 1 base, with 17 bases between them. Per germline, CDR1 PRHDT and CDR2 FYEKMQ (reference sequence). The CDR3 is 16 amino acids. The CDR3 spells CASSHREGRGNTEAFF. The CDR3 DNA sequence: TGTGCCAGCAGCCACCGAGAGGGCAGGGGGAACACTGAAGCTTTCTTT. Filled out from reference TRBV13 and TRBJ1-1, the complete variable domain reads AAGVIQSPRHLIKEKRETATLKCYPIPRHDTVYWYQQGPGQDPQFLISFYEKMQSDKGSIPDRFSAQQFSDYHSELNMSSLELGDSALYFCASSHREGRGNTEAFFGQGTRLTVV.

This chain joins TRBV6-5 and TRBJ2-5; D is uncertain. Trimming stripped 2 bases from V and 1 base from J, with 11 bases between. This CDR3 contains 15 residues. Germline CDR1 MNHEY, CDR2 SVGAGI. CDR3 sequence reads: CASSYGFGFQETQYF. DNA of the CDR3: TGTGCCAGCAGTTACGGGTTCGGGTTCCAAGAGACCCAGTACTTC.

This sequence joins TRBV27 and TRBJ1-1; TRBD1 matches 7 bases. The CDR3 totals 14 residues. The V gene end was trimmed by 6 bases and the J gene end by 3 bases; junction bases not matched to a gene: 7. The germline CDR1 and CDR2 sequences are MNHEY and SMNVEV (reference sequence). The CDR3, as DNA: TGTGCCAGCAGCCACAGGGGTCGTGACACTGAAGCTTTCTTT. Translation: CASSHRGRDTEAFF.

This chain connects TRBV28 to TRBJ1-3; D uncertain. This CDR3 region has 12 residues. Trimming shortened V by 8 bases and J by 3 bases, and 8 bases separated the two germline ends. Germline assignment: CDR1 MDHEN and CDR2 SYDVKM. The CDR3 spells CASRELGNTIYF. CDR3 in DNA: TGTGCCAGCCGGGAGCTTGGAAACACCATATATTTT. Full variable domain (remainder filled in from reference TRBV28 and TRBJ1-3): DVKVTQSSRYLVKRTGEKVFLECVQDMDHENMFWYRQDPGLGLRLIYFSYDVKMKEKGDIPEGYSVSREKKERFSLILESASTNQTSMYLCASRELGNTIYFGEGSWLTVV.

The DNA for the CDR3 is TGTGCCACCAGCAGAGATTTAGGGAGGGAAAACACCATATATTTT. It yields the protein CATSRDLGRENTIYF. The chain couples TRBV15 to TRBJ1-3; D is unclear. CDR3 length: 15 amino acids. Trimming shortened V by 0 bases and J by 6 bases, and 12 bases separated the two germline ends. The germline CDR1 and CDR2 sequences are LNHNV and YYDKDF (reference sequence).

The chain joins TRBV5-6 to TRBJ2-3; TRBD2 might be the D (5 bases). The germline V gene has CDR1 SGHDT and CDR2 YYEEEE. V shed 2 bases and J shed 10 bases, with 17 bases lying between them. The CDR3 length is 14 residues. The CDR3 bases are TGTGCCAGCAGCTTTTCTATCGTGGGAGCGTCGCAGTATTTT. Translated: CASSFSIVGASQYF.

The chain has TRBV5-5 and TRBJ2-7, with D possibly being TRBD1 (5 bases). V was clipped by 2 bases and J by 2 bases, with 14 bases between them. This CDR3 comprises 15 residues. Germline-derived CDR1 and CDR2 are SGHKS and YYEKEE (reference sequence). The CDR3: CASSFRAGDTYEQYF. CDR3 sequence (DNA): TGTGCCAGCAGCTTCAGGGCAGGAGATACCTACGAGCAGTACTTC.

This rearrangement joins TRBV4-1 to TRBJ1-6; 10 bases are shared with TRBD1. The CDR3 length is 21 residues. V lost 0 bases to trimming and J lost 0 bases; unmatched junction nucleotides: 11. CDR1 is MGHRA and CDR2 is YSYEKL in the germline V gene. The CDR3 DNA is TGCGCCAGCAGCCAAGATAGGGGACAGGGGTCTCGGAGCTCCTATAATTCACCCCTCCACTTT. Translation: CASSQDRGQGSRSSYNSPLHF.

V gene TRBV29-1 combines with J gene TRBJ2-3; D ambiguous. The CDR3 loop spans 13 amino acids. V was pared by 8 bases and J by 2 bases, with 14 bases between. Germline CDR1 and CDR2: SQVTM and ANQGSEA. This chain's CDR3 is CSSRTIFTDTQYF. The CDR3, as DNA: TGCAGCAGCCGAACTATATTCACAGATACGCAGTATTTT.

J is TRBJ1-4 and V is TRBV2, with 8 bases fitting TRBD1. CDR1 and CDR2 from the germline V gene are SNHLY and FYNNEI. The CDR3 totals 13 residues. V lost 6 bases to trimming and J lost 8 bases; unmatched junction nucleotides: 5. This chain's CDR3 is CASRRDRIEKLFF. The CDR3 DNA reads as TGTGCCAGCAGACGGGACAGGATAGAAAAACTGTTTTTT.

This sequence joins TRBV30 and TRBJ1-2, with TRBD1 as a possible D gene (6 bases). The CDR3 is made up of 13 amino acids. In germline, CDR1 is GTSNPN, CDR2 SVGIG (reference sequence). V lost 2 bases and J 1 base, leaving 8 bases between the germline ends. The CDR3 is CAWSWGLNYGYTF. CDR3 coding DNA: TGTGCCTGGAGTTGGGGGCTTAACTATGGCTACACCTTC.

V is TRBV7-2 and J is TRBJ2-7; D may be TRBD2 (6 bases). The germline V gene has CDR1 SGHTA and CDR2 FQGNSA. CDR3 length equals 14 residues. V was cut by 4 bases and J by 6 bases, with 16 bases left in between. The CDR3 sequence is CASSSTLRGSEQYF. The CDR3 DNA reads TGTGCCAGCAGCTCGACGCTCCGGGGGAGCGAGCAGTACTTC.

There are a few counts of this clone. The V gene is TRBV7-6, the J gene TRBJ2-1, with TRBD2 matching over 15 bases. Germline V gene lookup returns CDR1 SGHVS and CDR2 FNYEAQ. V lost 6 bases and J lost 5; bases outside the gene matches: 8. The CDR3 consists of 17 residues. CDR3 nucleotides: TGTGCCAGCAGTTCCGGGACTAGCGGGGGGCCGAACAATGAGCAGTTCTTC. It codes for CASSSGTSGGPNNEQFF.